Listed here are 8 T cell receptor beta chains from one sample, sequenced in a study of blood T cell repertoires in COVID-19. Assay: immunoSEQ multiplex PCR; the TCRdb copy retains only in-frame clones and omits some. Of about 170,000 clones in the sample, roughly nine tenths are singletons; the top ten hold 5.5% to 8.5%. Sequencing was carried out using peripheral blood. Receptors were obtained from a woman at least 80 years old in a cohort sampled during active or convalescent COVID-19.

V gene TRBV29-1 combines with J gene TRBJ1-2, with 7 positions matching TRBD1. Germline trimming cut 5 bases from V and 6 bases from J; bases unmatched to any gene: 12. Germline V lookup: CDR1 SQVTM, CDR2 ANQGSEA. This CDR3 region has 14 residues. The CDR3 bases are TGCAGCGTTACAGGGGTGGCGTTGGGGAATGGCTACACCTTC. It is translated as CSVTGVALGNGYTF.

The chain is built from TRBV5-4 and TRBJ1-5, with 7 bases that match TRBD1. CDR1 SGHNT and CDR2 YYREEE come from the germline V gene (reference sequence). V gave up 0 bases and J gave up 3 bases; unmatched junction bases: 3. CDR3 length: 15 amino acids. This CDR3 is CASSLAGQPNQPQHF. The CDR3 DNA is TGTGCCAGCAGCTTGGCGGGACAGCCCAATCAGCCCCAGCATTTT.

A few counts support this clone. The chain uses TRBV7-9 and TRBJ2-5; the match to TRBD1 covers 7 bases. The CDR3 has 14 amino acids. In germline, CDR1 is SEHNR, CDR2 FQNEAQ (reference sequence). The junction had 4 bases not matched to a gene; V was cut back by 4 bases and J by 2 bases. In nucleotides, the CDR3 is TGTGCCAGCAGCTCCGGGACAGCTCAAGAGACCCAGTACTTC. Translating it yields CASSSGTAQETQYF.

The rearrangement links TRBV7-9 to TRBJ2-7; D uncertain. This CDR3 spans 12 amino acids. In germline, CDR1 is SEHNR, CDR2 FQNEAQ (reference sequence). V lost 1 base, J lost 3 bases, and 4 bases lay in between. CDR3 nucleotide sequence: TGTGCCAGCAGCTTAGATCTCTACGAGCAGTACGTC. As protein: CASSLDLYEQYV.

This chain connects TRBV10-1 to TRBJ2-2, with 11 bases lining up with TRBD2. Unmatched junction bases numbered 3, after V lost 2 bases and J lost 1 base. The CDR3 spans 17 residues. CDR1 and CDR2 (germline): WNHNN, SYGVQD (reference sequence). CDR3 protein: CASSELAGGQNTGELFF. CDR3 nucleotide sequence: TGCGCCAGCAGTGAGCTAGCGGGGGGACAGAACACCGGGGAGCTGTTTTTT.

This clone was observed a few times. CDR3 amino acids: CASGRDRVLFF. The CDR3 nucleotides read TGTGCCAGCGGCCGAGACAGGGTCCTGTTCTTC. The chain carries TRBV28 and TRBJ2-1; 7 bases align to TRBD1. The CDR3 has 11 residues. Trimming took 8 bases from V and 15 from J; bases not matched to a gene: 10. Looked up from germline, CDR1 is MDHEN and CDR2 is SYDVKM.

The rearrangement joins TRBV7-2 to TRBJ2-1, with 11 bases fitting TRBD2. This CDR3 region has 16 residues. J gave up 7 bases and V 2 bases, and 7 bases lay outside the gene matches. Germline V lookup: CDR1 SGHTA, CDR2 FQGNSA. This CDR3 reads CASSLLAGGHVNEQFF. CDR3 bases: TGTGCCAGCAGCTTATTAGCGGGGGGGCACGTGAATGAGCAGTTCTTC.

The chain combines TRBV6-6 with TRBJ2-7; the D is unclear. The CDR3 totals 13 residues. Germline values: CDR1 MNHNY, CDR2 SVGAGI (reference sequence). Trimming shortened V by 3 bases and J by 2 bases, and 8 bases separated the two germline ends. In DNA form, the CDR3 reads TGTGCCAGCAGTTATGAGGAAACCTACGAGCAGTACTTC. Amino acids: CASSYEETYEQYF.